This TCR beta chain was documented in a study of blood T cell repertoires in COVID-19. Study-level background: Acute and convalescent COVID-19 specimens originated in the United States, Italy and Spain. The analysed material was cDNA or gDNA that came from T cells, B-cell-depleted T cells, or PBMCs.

Trimming took 1 base from V and 7 from J; bases not matched to a gene: 10. Germline assignment: CDR1 SGHNT and CDR2 YENEEA. This CDR3 region has 15 residues. Original handling: Amplification from reference gene primers served as the basis for estimated nucleated cell counts. The table came from immunoSEQ multiplex PCR; TCRdb's copy has only in-frame clones and leaves some out. Clonal size and the V and J genes are those of that table, whereas D and trimming came from the DNA. The sample carries about 22,000 clones, roughly 84% recorded once. Sequenced sample: peripheral blood. The sequence came from a man between 65 and 80 years old with acute or convalescent COVID-19. This chain connects TRBV11-3 to TRBJ2-7, with TRBD1 matching 7 bases. The CDR3 sequence is CASSLGGPRTGEQYF. In nucleotides, the CDR3 is TGTGCCAGCAGCTTAGGAGGACCGAGGACAGGAGAGCAGTACTTC.